Listed below are T cell receptor beta chains from one sample, sequenced in a study of T cells expressing NK-cell markers. From the 5' RACE reads, TCRdb lists one entry per CDR3 protein and no DNA. The listing contains about 260,000 distinct CDR3 sequences. The sequenced material came from blood T cells: a sorted CD56 or NKG2C T cell subset, CD4+ or CD8+ T cells, or bulk PBMC T cells (not recorded which). All receptors come from a young man in good health. Each CDR3 is given with its conserved first and last residue. Each record gives: V gene, J gene, CDR3 protein.

TRBV6-1,TRBJ1-2,CASPDREGGYTF
TRBV6-6,TRBJ2-3,CASSPVADTQYF
TRBV5-4,TRBJ2-5,CASSLTSGGAETQYF
TRBV7-9,TRBJ1-6,CASSLGSRMNSPLHF
TRBV24-1,TRBJ2-1,CATSDPGYNEQFF
TRBV18,TRBJ1-6,CASSPGNNSPLHF
TRBV12-3/TRBV12-4,TRBJ2-1,CASDDGKVYNEQFF
TRBV12-3/TRBV12-4,TRBJ1-1,CASRSNVLGTEAFF
TRBV10-3,TRBJ2-1,CAISESSNEQFF
TRBV18,TRBJ2-5,CASSNPGPQETQYF
TRBV4-2,TRBJ2-5,CASSQDVGLWGETQYF
TRBV12-3/TRBV12-4,TRBJ2-4,CASSRDGGAQNIQYF
TRBV27,TRBJ2-7,CASSFLKSGQGLEQYF
TRBV29-1,TRBJ2-1,CSVLRQGAWNEQFF
TRBV11-2,TRBJ2-2,CASSAVRQNTGELFF
TRBV12-3/TRBV12-4,TRBJ1-5,CASSSEAGQGGQPQHF